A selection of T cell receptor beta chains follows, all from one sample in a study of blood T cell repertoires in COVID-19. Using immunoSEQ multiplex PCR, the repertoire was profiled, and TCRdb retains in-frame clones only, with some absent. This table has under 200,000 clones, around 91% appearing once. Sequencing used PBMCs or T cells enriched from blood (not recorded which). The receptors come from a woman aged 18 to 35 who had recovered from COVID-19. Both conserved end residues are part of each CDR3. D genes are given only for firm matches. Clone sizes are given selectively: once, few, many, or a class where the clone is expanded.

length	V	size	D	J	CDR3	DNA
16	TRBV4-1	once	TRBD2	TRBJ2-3	CASSSRTSGSSYTQYF	TGCGCCAGCAGCTCTCGTACTAGCGGGTCCTCGTATACGCAGTATTTT
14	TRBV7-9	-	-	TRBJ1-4	CASHSLNLNEKLFF	TGTGCCAGCCACTCGCTCAATCTTAATGAAAAACTGTTTTTT
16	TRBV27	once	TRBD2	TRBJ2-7	CASSPNLAGGSYEQYF	TGTGCCAGCAGCCCCAACCTGGCGGGAGGCTCCTACGAGCAGTACTTC
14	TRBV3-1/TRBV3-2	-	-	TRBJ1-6	CASSQDRVGSPLHF	TGTGCCAGCAGCCAAGACAGGGTAGGGTCACCCCTCCACTTT
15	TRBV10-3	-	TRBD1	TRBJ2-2	CAIRTGTGNTGELFF	TGTGCCATCAGAACCGGGACAGGGAACACCGGGGAGCTGTTTTTT
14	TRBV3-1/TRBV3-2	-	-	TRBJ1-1	CASSQDWARTEAFF	TGTGCCAGCAGCCAAGATTGGGCACGCACTGAAGCTTTCTTT
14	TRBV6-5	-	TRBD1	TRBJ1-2	CASRNPGQGNGYTF	TGTGCCAGCAGAAATCCGGGACAGGGGAATGGCTACACCTTC
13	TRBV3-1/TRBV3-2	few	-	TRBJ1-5	CASSQGRDQPQHF	TGTGCCAGCAGCCAAGGCCGAGATCAGCCCCAGCATTTT
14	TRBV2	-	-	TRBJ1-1	CASSALRGGTEAFF	TGTGCCAGCAGTGCTCTACGCGGGGGGACTGAAGCTTTCTTT
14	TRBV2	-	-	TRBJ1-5	CASSEALPDQPQHF	TGTGCCAGCAGTGAAGCGCTTCCGGATCAGCCCCAGCATTTT
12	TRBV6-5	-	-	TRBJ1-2	CASKAGSGGYTF	TGTGCCAGCAAGGCGGGAAGCGGTGGCTACACCTTC
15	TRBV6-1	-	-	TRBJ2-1	CASSEPGRDEYEQFF	TGTGCCAGCAGTGAACCCGGACGGGATGAATATGAGCAGTTCTTC
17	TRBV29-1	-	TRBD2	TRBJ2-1	CSVRGVAGSRDYNEQFF	TGCAGCGTGAGAGGAGTAGCGGGCTCTAGAGACTACAATGAGCAGTTCTTC
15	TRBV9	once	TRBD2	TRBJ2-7	CASSVGGRASYEQYF	TGTGCCAGCAGCGTTGGCGGGAGGGCGTCCTACGAGCAGTACTTC
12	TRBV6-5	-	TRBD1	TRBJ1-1	CASRRGSTEAFF	TGTGCCAGCCGCAGGGGGAGCACTGAAGCTTTCTTT
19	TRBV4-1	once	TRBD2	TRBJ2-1	CASSQGTMRASGAYNEQFF	TGCGCCAGCAGCCAAGGGACGATGCGGGCTAGCGGAGCCTACAATGAGCAGTTCTTC
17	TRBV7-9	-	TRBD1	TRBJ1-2	CASSQSDRGVNSYGYTF	TGTGCCAGCAGCCAATCGGACAGGGGCGTTAATAGCTATGGCTACACCTTC
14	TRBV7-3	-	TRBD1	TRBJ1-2	CASSPGQGNYGYTF	TGTGCCAGCAGCCCGGGACAGGGGAACTATGGCTACACCTTC
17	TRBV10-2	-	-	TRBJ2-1	CASSQTSRAGYVNEQFF	TGCGCCAGCAGTCAAACTAGCCGTGCTGGATACGTGAATGAGCAGTTCTTC
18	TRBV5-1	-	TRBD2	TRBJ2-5	CASSLATSGRAVLSTQYF	TGCGCCAGCAGCTTGGCGACTAGCGGGAGGGCCGTTTTATCGACCCAGTACTTC
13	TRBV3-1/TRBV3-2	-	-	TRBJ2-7	CASSQGQSYEQYF	TGTGCCAGCAGCCAAGGACAGTCCTACGAGCAGTACTTC
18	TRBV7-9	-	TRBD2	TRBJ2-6	CASSLLAGGPSGANVLTF	TGTGCCAGCAGCTTATTAGCGGGAGGGCCCTCTGGGGCCAACGTCCTGACTTTC
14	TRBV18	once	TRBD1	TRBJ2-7	CASSPRGRDYEQYF	TGTGCCAGCTCACCCAGGGGGCGCGACTACGAGCAGTACTTC
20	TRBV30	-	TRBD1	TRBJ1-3	CAWSSTLLRDRGLGGNTIYF	TGTGCCTGGAGTTCTACTTTACTCCGGGACAGGGGGCTCGGAGGAAACACCATATATTTT
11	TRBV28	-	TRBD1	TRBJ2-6	CASSQTRDRHF	TGTGCCAGCAGTCAGACCCGGGACAGACATTTC
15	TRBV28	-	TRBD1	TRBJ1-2	CASSPGQGINYGYTF	TGTGCCAGCAGTCCCGGACAGGGCATTAACTATGGCTACACCTTC
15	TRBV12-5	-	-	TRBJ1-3	CASGLHQGTGNTIYF	TGTGCTAGTGGTTTGCACCAGGGGACTGGAAACACCATATATTTT
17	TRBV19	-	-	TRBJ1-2	CASSIRGGVKTNYGYTF	TGTGCCAGTAGTATAAGGGGAGGAGTTAAGACTAACTATGGCTACACCTTC
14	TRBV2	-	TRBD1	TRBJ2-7	CASSPGQGGYEQYF	TGTGCCAGCAGCCCGGGACAGGGGGGATACGAGCAGTACTTC
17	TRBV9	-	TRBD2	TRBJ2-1	CASSVDSVAGIKIEQFF	TGTGCCAGCAGCGTAGACTCGGTAGCGGGAATAAAAATTGAGCAGTTCTTC
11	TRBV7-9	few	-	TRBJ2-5	CASIGGETQYF	TGTGCCAGCATAGGCGGGGAGACCCAGTACTTC
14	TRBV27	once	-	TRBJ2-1	CASSFSGYGNEQFF	TGTGCCAGCAGTTTCTCAGGGTACGGCAATGAGCAGTTCTTC
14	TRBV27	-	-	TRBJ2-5	CASSRTRYTETQYF	TGTGCCAGCAGTCGGACTCGCTACACAGAGACCCAGTACTTC
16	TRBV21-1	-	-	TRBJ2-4	CASSKELAGATNIQYF	TGTGCCAGCAGCAAAGAGCTAGCGGGAGCGACAAACATTCAGTACTTC
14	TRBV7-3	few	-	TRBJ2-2	CASSPDSYTGELFF	TGTGCCAGCAGCCCGGACTCCTACACCGGGGAGCTGTTTTTT
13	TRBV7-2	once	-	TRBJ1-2	CASSLPLSGGYTF	TGTGCCAGCAGCTTACCCTTGAGTGGTGGCTACACCTTC
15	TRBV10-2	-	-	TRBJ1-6	CASSEILKRNSPLHF	TGCGCCAGCAGCGAGATCTTGAAGAGGAATTCACCCCTCCACTTT
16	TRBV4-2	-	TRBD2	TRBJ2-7	CASSPRGGLAGHEQYF	TGTGCCAGCAGCCCTCGTGGGGGGCTAGCGGGTCACGAGCAGTACTTC
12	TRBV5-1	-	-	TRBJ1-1	CASSFGDTEAFF	TGCGCCAGCAGCTTCGGGGACACTGAAGCTTTCTTT
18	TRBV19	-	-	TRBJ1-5	CASSITGGAGGSNQPQHF	TGTGCCAGTAGTATAACGGGGGGGGCGGGGGGCAGCAATCAGCCCCAGCATTTT
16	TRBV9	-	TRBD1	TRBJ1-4	CASSVTQGRANEKLFF	TGTGCCAGCAGCGTAACACAGGGGCGAGCTAATGAAAAACTGTTTTTT
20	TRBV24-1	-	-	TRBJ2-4	CAPAGKDVILKGLAKNIQYF	TGTGCCCCCGCGGGCAAGGATGTCATACTAAAGGGATTAGCCAAAAACATTCAGTACTTC
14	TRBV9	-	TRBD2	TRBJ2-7	CASSAGTNFYEQYF	TGTGCCAGCAGCGCCGGGACTAACTTCTACGAGCAGTACTTC
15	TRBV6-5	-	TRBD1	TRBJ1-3	CASSYSMGQGRTIYF	TGTGCCAGCAGTTACTCGATGGGACAGGGTCGCACCATATATTTT
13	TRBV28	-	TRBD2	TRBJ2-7	CASALAGVYEQYF	TGTGCCAGTGCACTAGCGGGAGTATACGAGCAGTACTTC
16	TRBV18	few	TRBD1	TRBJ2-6	CASSPIQGAGANVLTF	TGTGCCAGCTCACCGATACAGGGGGCTGGGGCCAACGTCCTGACTTTC
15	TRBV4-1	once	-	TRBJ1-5	CASSQGGQSYQPQHF	TGCGCCAGCAGCCAAGGCGGACAGAGTTATCAGCCCCAGCATTTT
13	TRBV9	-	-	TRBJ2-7	CASSVEAGYEQYF	TGTGCCAGCAGCGTAGAGGCGGGGTACGAGCAGTACTTC
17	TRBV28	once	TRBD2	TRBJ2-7	CASSSAGLGTSDYEQYF	TGTGCCAGCAGTTCCGCGGGCCTGGGGACTAGCGACTACGAGCAGTACTTC